This TCR beta chain derives from a study of breast tumors, draining lymph nodes, adjacent tissues. TCRdb redid the calling of the multiplex PCR reads with MiXCR, one entry per CDR3 protein. The data hold under 250,000 distinct CDR3 sequences, with around 32% observed a single time. Trimming pared 6 bases from V and 3 bases from J, leaving 9 bases between. Looked up from germline, CDR1 is SGHVS and CDR2 is FQNEAQ. CDR3 length: 13 amino acids. In its sample, this clonotype was seen many times. The lymph nodes were axillary draining lymph nodes from breast cancer patients. The source material was axillary lymph node tissue. This chain joins TRBV7-8 and TRBJ2-1; D is undetermined. The sequence was collected from a female donor with breast cancer. Some clones in this sample may be carry-over from other donors' samples. CDR3 residues: CASRSSLYNEQFF. In nucleotides, the CDR3 is TGTGCCAGCAGATCAAGCCTCTACAATGAGCAGTTCTTC.